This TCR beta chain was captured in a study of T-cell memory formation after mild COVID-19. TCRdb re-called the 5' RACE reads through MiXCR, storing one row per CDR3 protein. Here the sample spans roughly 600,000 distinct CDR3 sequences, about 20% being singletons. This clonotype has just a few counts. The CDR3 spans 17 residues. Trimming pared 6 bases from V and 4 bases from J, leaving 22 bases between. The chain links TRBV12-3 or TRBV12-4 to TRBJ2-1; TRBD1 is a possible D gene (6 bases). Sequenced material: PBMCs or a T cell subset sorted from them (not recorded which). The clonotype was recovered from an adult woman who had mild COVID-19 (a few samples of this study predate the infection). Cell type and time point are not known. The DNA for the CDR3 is TGTGCCAGCAGCCGATCACCCATCGGACAGATATACAATGAGCAGTTCTTC. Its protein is CASSRSPIGQIYNEQFF.